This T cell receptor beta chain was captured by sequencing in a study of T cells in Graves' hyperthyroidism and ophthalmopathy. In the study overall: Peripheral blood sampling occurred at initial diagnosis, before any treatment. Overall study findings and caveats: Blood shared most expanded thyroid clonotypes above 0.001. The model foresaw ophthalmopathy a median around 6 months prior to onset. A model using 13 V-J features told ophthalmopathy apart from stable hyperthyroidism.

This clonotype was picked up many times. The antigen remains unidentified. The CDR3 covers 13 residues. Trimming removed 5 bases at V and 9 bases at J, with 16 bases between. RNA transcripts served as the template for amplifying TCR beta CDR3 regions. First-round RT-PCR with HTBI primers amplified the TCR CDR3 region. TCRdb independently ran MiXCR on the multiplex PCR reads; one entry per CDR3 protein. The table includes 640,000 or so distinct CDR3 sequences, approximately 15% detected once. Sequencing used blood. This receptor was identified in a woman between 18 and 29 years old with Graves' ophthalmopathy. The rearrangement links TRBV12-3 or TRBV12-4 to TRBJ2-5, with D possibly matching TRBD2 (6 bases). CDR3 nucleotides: TGTGCCAGCAGTCCCTTTGGGGGGATTTCCCAGTACTTC. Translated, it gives CASSPFGGISQYF.